This T cell receptor (beta chain) was observed in a study of OX40 agonist ivuxolimab in advanced cancers. In the study overall: Averaging 60 years in age, with a range of roughly 20 to 80, the cohort was 82.7% male.

As regards this clone: Its cognate antigen is unknown.

Whole-study results and caveats: Antigens targeted by the expanded peripheral T cells were not determined.

The CDR3 has 15 amino acids. Germline CDR1 is SGHAT and CDR2 is FQNNGV. V lost 8 bases and J lost 0, with 14 bases in between. Sequenced by immunoSEQ multiplex PCR; TCRdb stores in-frame clones only, minus some. This sample has about 26,000 clones, with roughly three quarters found just once. This sequence originates from an adult with an advanced solid tumor such as melanoma, head and neck, liver or kidney cancer. J is TRBJ2-1 and V is TRBV11-2; TRBD1 or TRBD2 may be the D gene (5 bases each). Material: CD4+ or CD8+ T cells sorted from blood, obtained in a trial of the OX40 agonist ivuxolimab. In DNA form, the CDR3 reads TGTGCCAGCGTAAGGGACCCCGGCTCCTACAATGAGCAGTTCTTC. Translation gives CASVRDPGSYNEQFF.